This T cell receptor beta chain was documented in a study of cytomegalovirus exposure and HLA in healthy donors. Study at large: Among the roughly 370 genotyped donors, over 70% were placed in the Caucasian-associated ancestry cluster.

General study findings and limits: A link between a missense DCLRE1C variant and TCR beta V- and J-gene trimming emerged from a later analysis.

Trimming took off 3 bases at V and 2 bases at J, with 4 bases between the two ends. Germline V CDR1 and CDR2: SGHNT, YENEEA. CDR3 length: 12 amino acids. The PCR ran on 60 Vbeta and 13 Jbeta primers. Profiled with immunoSEQ multiplex PCR; TCRdb holds only in-frame clones, not every one. The profile shows 150,000 to 200,000 clones, approximately 82% of them singletons. Concerning this clone: Its antigen is unknown.

Sample: PBMCs. The V gene is TRBV11-3, the J gene TRBJ2-5, with D unclear. This TCR was recovered from a woman aged 40-49 years in good health and CMV-seropositive. The CDR3 sequence: CASSFQQETQYF. CDR3 nucleotides: TGTGCCAGCAGCTTCCAACAAGAGACCCAGTACTTC.